This T cell receptor beta chain was observed in a study of T cells of healthy individuals. Between the trimmed V and J ends, which lost 5 bases and 4 bases, there was a span of 20 bases. The CDR3 covers 16 residues. TCRdb re-derived calls from the 5' RACE reads in MiXCR, one entry per CDR3 protein. The data contain over 40,000 distinct CDR3 sequences, about 4.5% of them singletons. This TCR was sampled from a human donor in good health. This rearrangement joins TRBV12-3 or TRBV12-4 to TRBJ1-2; a possible D gene is TRBD1 (5 bases). DNA for the CDR3: TGTGCCAGCAGTGATTACTCCCTGACAGCCTCCTATGGCTACACCTTC. Protein: CASSDYSLTASYGYTF.